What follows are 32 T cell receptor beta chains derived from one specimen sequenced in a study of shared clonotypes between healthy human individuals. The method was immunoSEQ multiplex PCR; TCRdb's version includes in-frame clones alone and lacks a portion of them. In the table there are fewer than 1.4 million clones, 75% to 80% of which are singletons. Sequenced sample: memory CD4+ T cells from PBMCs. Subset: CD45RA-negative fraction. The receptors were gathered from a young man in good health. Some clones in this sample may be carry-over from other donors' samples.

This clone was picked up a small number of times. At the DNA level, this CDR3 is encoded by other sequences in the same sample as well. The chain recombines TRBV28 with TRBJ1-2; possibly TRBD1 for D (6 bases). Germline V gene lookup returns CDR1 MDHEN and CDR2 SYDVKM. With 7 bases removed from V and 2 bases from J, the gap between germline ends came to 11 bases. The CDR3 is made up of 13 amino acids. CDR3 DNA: TGTGCCAGCATGGACAGACGGAACTATGGCTACACCTTC. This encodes CASMDRRNYGYTF.

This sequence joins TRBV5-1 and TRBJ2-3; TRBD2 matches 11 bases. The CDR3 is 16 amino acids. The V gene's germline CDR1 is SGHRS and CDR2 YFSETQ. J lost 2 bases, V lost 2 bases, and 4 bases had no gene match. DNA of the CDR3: TGCGCCAGCAGCTTCACTAGCGGGAGTGCCACAGATACGCAGTATTTT. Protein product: CASSFTSGSATDTQYF.

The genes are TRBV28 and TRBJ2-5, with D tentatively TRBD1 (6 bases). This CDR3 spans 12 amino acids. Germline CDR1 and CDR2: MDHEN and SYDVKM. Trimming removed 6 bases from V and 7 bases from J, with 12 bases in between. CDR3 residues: CASSLGAGTQYF. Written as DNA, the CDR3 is TGTGCCAGCAGCCTGGGGGCGGGGACCCAGTACTTC.

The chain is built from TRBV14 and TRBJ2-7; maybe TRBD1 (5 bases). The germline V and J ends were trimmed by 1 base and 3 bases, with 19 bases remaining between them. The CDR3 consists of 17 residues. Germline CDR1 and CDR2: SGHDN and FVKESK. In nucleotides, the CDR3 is TGTGCCAGCAGCCAAGGTGGTCGCGGCAGGGCTAACTACGAGCAGTACTTC. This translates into CASSQGGRGRANYEQYF.

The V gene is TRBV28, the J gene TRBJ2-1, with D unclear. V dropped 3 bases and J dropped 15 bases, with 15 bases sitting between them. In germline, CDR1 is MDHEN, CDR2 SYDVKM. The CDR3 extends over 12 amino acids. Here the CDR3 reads CASSLMESRWFF. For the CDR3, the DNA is TGTGCCAGCAGTTTGATGGAGTCCCGGTGGTTCTTC.

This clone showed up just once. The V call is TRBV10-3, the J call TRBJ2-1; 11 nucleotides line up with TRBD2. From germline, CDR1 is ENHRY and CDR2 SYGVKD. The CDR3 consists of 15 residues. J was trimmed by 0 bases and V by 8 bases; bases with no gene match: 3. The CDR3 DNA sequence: TGTGCCATCCGACTAGCGGGGAGCTCCTACAATGAGCAGTTCTTC. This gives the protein CAIRLAGSSYNEQFF.

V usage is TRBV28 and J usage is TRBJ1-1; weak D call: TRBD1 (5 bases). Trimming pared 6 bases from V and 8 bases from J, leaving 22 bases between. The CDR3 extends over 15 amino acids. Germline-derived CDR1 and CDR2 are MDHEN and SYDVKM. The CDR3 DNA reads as TGTGCCAGCAGCCAGGACATTGGAGGTCCCGAGGAAGCTTTCTTT. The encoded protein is CASSQDIGGPEEAFF.

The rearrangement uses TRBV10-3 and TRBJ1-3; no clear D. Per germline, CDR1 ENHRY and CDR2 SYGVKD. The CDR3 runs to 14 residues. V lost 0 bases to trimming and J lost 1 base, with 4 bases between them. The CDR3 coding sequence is TGTGCCATCAGTGAGTCAGGGTCTGGAAACACCATATATTTT. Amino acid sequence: CAISESGSGNTIYF.

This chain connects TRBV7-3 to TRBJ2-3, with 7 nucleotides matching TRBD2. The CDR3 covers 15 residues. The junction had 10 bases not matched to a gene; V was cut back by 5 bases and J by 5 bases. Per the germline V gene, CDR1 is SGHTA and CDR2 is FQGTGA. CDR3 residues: CASSPGTNGGDTQYF. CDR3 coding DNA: TGTGCCAGCAGCCCGGGGACTAACGGGGGAGATACGCAGTATTTT.

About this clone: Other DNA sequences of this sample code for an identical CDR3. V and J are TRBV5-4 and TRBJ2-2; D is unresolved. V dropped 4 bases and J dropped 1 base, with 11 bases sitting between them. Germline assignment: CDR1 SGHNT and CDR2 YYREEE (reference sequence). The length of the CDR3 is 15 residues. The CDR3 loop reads CASSRDGRNTGELFF. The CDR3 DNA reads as TGTGCCAGCAGCCGAGACGGTCGGAACACCGGGGAGCTGTTTTTT.

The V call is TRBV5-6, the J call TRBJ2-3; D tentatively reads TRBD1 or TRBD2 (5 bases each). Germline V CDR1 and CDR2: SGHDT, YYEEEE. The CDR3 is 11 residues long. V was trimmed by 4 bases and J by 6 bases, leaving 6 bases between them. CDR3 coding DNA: TGTGCCAGCAGCCGGGACGATACGCAGTATTTT. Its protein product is CASSRDDTQYF.

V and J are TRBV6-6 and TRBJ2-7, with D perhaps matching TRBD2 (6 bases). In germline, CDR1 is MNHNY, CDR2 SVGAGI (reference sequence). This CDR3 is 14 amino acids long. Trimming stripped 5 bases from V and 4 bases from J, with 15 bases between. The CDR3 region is CASSPRIGTYEQYF. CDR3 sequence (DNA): TGTGCCAGCAGTCCGCGGATTGGGACTTACGAGCAGTACTTC.

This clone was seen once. CDR3 sequence reads: CASSQTGRSNQPQHF. The CDR3 DNA reads TGTGCCAGCAGCCAGACGGGAAGAAGCAATCAGCCCCAGCATTTT. The V and J genes are TRBV28 and TRBJ1-5, with unresolved D. Germline V lookup: CDR1 MDHEN, CDR2 SYDVKM. This CDR3 comprises 15 residues. The germline V and J ends were trimmed by 6 bases and 1 base, with 13 bases remaining between them.

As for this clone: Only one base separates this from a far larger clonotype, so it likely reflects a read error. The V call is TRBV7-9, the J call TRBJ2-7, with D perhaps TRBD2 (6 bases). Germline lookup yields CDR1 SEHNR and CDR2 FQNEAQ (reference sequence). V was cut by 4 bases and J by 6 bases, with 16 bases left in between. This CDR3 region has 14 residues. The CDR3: CASSSEREAPEQYF. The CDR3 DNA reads TGTGCCAGCAGCTCCGAAAGGGAGGCCCCCGAGCAGTACTTC.

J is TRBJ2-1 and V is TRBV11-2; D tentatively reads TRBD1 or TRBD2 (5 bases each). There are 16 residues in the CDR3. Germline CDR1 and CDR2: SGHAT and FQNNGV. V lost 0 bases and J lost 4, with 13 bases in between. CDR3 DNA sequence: TGTGCCAGCAGCTTAGAGAGGGGACGCCTTTACAATGAGCAGTTCTTC. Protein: CASSLERGRLYNEQFF.

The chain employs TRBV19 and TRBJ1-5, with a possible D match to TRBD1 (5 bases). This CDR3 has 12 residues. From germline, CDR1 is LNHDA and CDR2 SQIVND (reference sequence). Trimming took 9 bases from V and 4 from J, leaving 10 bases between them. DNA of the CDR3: TGTGCCAGCCGGGACGGAAATCAGCCCCAGCATTTT. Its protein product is CASRDGNQPQHF. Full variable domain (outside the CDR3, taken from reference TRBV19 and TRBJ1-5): DGGITQSPKYLFRKEGQNVTLSCEQNLNHDAMYWYRQDPGQGLRLIYYSQIVNDFQKGDIAEGYSVSREKKESFPLTVTSAQKNPTAFYLCASRDGNQPQHFGDGTRLSIL.

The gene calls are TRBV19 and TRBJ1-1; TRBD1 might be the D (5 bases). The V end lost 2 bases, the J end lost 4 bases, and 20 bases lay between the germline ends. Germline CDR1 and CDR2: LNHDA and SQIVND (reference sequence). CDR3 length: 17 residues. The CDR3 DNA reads TGTGCCAGTAGTATACAGAACAGGCGCAGGGTCGGCACTGAAGCTTTCTTT. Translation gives CASSIQNRRRVGTEAFF.

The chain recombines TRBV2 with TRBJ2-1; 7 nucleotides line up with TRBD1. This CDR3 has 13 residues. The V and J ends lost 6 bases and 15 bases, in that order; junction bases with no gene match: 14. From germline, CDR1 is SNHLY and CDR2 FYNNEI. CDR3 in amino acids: CASSQLETGSLFF. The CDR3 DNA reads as TGTGCCAGCAGCCAGCTGGAGACAGGGAGTCTGTTCTTC. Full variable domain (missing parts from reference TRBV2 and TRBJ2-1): EPEVTQTPSHQVTQMGQEVILRCVPISNHLYFYWYRQILGQKVEFLVSFYNNEISEKSEIFDDQFSVERPDGSNFTLKIRSTKLEDSAMYFCASSQLETGSLFFGPGTRLTVL.

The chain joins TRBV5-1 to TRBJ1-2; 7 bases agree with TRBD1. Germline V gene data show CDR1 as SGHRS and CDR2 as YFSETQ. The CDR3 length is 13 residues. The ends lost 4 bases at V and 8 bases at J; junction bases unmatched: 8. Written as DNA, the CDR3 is TGCGCCAGCAGCAACCAGGGGGAACCCGGCTACACCTTC. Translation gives CASSNQGEPGYTF.

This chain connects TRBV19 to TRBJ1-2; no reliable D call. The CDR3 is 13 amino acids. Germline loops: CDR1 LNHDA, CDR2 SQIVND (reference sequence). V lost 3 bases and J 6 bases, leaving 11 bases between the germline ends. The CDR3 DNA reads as TGTGCCAGTAGTATTCTGGACGGTAATGGCTACACCTTC. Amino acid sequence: CASSILDGNGYTF.

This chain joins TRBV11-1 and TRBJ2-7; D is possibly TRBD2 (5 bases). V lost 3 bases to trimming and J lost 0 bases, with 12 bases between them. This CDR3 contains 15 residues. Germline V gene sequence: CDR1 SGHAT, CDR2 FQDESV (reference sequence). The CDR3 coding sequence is TGTGCCAGCAGCTTTATGGAGGCGAGCTCCTACGAGCAGTACTTC. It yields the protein CASSFMEASSYEQYF.

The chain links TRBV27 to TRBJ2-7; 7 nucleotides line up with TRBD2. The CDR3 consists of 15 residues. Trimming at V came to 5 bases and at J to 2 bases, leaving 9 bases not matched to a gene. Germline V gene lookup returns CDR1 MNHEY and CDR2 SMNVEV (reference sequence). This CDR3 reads CASSHRPAGTYEQYF. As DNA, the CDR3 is TGTGCCAGCAGTCATCGACCAGCGGGGACCTACGAGCAGTACTTC.

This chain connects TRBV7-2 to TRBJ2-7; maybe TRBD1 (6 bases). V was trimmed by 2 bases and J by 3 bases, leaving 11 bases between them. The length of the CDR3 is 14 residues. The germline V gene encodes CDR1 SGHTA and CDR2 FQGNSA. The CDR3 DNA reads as TGTGCCAGCAGCTTACGTGTCAGGGGCTACGAGCAGTACTTC. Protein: CASSLRVRGYEQYF.

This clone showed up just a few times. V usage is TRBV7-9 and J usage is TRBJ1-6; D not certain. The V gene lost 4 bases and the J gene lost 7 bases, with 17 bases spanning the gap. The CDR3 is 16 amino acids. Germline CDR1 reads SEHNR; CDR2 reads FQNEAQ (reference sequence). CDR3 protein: CASSSQSLFGNSPLHF. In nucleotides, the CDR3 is TGTGCCAGCAGCTCCCAAAGCCTCTTTGGGAATTCACCCCTCCACTTT. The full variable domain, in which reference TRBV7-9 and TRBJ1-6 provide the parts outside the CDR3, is DTGVSQNPRHKITKRGQNVTFRCDPISEHNRLYWYRQTLGQGPEFLTYFQNEAQLEKSRLLSDRFSAERPKGSFSTLEIQRTEQGDSAMYLCASSSQSLFGNSPLHFGNGTRLTVT.

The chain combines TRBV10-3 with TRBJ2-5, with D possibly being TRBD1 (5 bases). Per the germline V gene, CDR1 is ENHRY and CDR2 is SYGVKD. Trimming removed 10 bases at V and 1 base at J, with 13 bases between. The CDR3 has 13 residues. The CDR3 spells CASRPGPQETQYF. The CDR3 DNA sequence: TGTGCCAGCCGACCAGGGCCCCAAGAGACCCAGTACTTC.

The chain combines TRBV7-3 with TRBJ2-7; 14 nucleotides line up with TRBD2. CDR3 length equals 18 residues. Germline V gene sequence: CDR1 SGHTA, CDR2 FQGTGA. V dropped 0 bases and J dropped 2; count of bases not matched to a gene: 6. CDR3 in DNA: TGTGCCAGCAGCTTAACCCCCATGGGACTAGCGGGGGCCTACGAGCAGTACTTC. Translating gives CASSLTPMGLAGAYEQYF.

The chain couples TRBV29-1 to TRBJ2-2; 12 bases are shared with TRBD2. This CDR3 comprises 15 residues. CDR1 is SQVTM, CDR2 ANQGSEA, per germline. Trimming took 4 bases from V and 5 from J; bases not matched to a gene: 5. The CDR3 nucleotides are TGCAGCGTTGTAAGACTAGCGGGAGCTACCGGGGAGCTGTTTTTT. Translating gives CSVVRLAGATGELFF.

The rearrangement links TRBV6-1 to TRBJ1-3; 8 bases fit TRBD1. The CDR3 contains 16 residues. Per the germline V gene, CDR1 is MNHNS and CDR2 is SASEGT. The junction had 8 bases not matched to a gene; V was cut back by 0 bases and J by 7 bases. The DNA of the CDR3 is TGTGCCAGCAGTGAAGCGCTTCTTCAGGGGGCGAACACCATATATTTT. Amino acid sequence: CASSEALLQGANTIYF.

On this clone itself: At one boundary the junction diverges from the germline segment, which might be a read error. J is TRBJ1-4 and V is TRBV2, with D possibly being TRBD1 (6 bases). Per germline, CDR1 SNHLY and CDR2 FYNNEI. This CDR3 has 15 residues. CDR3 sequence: CASSEGGAANEKLFF. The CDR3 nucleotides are TGTGCCAGCAGCGAAGGGGGGGCGGCTAATGAAAAACTGTTTTTT.

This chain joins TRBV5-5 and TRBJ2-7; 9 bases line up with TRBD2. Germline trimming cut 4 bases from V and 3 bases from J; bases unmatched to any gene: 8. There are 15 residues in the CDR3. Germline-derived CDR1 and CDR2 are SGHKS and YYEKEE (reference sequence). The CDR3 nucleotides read TGTGCCAGCAGCGGAGCCGGGACTAGCAGCTACGAGCAGTACTTC. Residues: CASSGAGTSSYEQYF.

The CDR3 loop is CASSYSISRVETQYF. DNA of the CDR3: TGTGCCAGCAGTTACTCGATAAGCAGGGTGGAGACCCAGTACTTC. This chain connects TRBV6-5 to TRBJ2-5; D perhaps matches TRBD1 (5 bases). V was shortened by 0 bases and J by 5 bases, with 13 bases between the two germline ends. The CDR3 runs to 15 residues. CDR1 is MNHEY and CDR2 is SVGAGI in the germline V gene.

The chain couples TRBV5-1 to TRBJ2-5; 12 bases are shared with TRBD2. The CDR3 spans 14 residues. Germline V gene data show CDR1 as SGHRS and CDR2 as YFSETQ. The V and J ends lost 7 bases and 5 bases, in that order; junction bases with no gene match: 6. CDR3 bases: TGCGCCAGCGGACTAGCGGGATATGGGGAGACCCAGTACTTC. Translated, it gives CASGLAGYGETQYF.